This TCR beta chain was documented in a study of blood T cells in healthy people across ages. This clonotype was detected only a few times. Then a second PCR, running roughly 7 to 11 cycles, was carried out with a sample-barcoded 5' primer and a J-beta primer mix. Each CDR3 protein gets one entry after TCRdb re-called the 5' RACE reads with MiXCR. The sample has approximately 900,000 distinct CDR3 sequences, around 48% seen once; the top ten hold around 15%. There are 15 residues in the CDR3. Deletions cut 7 bases from V and 8 bases from J, with 21 bases between. The germline gives CDR1 SGHTA, CDR2 FQGNSA.

This TCR was recovered from a young man in good health. Input material: blood. The genes are TRBV7-2 and TRBJ2-1; D may be TRBD1 or TRBD2 (5 bases each). CDR3 protein: CASTSDPGPLDEQFF. In DNA form, the CDR3 reads TGTGCCAGCACCTCAGACCCGGGGCCTTTGGATGAGCAGTTCTTC.